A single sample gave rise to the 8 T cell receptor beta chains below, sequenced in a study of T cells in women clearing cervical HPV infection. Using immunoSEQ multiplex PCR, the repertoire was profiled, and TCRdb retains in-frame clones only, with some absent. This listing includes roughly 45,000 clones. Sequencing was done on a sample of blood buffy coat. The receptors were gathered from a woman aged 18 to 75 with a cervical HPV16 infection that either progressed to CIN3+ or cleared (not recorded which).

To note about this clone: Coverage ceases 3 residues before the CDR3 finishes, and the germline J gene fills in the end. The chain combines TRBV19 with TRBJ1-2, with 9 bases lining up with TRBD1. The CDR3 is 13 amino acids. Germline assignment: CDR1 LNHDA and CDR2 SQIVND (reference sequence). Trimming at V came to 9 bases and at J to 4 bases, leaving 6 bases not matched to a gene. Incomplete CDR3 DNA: TGTGCCAGCCTCGACAGGGGGGGCTATGGC. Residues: CASLDRGGYG. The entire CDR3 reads CASLDRGGYGYTF.

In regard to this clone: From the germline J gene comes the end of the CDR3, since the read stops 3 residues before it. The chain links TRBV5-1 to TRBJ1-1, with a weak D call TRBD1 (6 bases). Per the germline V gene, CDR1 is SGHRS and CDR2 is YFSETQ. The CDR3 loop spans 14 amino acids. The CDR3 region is CASSKIEGVREAFF. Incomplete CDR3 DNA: TGCGCCAGCAGCAAGATAGAGGGGGTTAGAGAA.

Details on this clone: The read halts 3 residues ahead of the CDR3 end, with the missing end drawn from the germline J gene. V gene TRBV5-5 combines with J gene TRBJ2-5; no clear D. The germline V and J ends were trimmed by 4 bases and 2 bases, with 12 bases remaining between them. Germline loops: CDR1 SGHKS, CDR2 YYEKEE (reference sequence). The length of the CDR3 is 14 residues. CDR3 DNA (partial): TGTGCCAGCAGCACATTGTCAGTTCAAGAGACC. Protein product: CASSTLSVQET. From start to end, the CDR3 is CASSTLSVQETQYF.

The sequenced part of the CDR3 DNA is TGCAGTGCCCCGGGACAGCTGAATGAAAAA. Translated: CSAPGQLNEK. The whole CDR3 sequence reads CSAPGQLNEKLFF. The chain links TRBV20-1 to TRBJ1-4; 7 bases line up with TRBD1. The read halts 3 residues ahead of the CDR3 end, with the missing end drawn from the germline J gene. The length of the CDR3 is 13 residues. The ends lost 6 bases at V and 5 bases at J; junction bases unmatched: 6. CDR1 and CDR2 from the germline V gene are DFQATT and SNEGSKA (reference sequence).

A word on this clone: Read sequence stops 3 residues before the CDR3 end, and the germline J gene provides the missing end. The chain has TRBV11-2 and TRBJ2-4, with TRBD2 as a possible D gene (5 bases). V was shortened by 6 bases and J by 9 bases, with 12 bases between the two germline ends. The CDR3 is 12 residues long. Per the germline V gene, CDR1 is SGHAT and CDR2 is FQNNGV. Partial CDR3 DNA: TGTGCCAGCAGTCCCCCGGCGGGCATT. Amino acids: CASSPPAGI. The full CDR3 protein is CASSPPAGIQYF.

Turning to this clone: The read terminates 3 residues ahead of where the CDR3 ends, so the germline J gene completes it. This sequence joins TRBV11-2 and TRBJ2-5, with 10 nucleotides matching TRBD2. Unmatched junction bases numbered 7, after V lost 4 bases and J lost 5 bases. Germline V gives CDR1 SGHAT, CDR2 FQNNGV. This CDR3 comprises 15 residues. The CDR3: CASSSPGLAIETQYF. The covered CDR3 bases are TGTGCCAGCAGCTCCCCGGGACTAGCGATCGAGACC.

The CDR3 sequence: CASSLSTSGGQETQYF. CDR3 bases read: TGCGCCAGCAGCTTGTCGACTAGCGGGGGACAAGAGACG. This chain links TRBV5-1 with TRBJ2-3; 12 positions match TRBD2. The missing CDR3 end, 3 residues past where the read stops, is filled in from the germline J gene. The CDR3 covers 16 residues. Looked up from germline, CDR1 is SGHRS and CDR2 is YFSETQ.

Incomplete CDR3 DNA: TGCAGCGTGGCCGCTGAGAGCTCTGGGGCCAACGTC. Amino acid sequence: CSVAAESSGANV. The CDR3 reads in full as CSVAAESSGANVLTF. The chain is built from TRBV29-1 and TRBJ2-6, with no clear D. The read ends 3 residues shy of where the CDR3 ends; the end is completed using the germline J gene. The germline V and J ends were trimmed by 6 bases and 0 bases, with 12 bases remaining between them. This CDR3 spans 15 amino acids. Germline loops: CDR1 SQVTM, CDR2 ANQGSEA.